A selection of T cell receptor beta chains follows, all from one sample in a study of T cell repertoires in cytomegalovirus infection. In TCRdb, the reads were re-called with MiXCR into one record per CDR3 protein. The repertoire holds about 51,000 distinct CDR3 sequences, with around a fifth as singletons. Antigens for these TCRs are unknown. The sequences come from CD8+ T cells from cultured PBMCs, collected from culture after CMV antigen stimulation. The receptors were gathered from a human donor in good health (CMV status not recorded). Some clones in this sample may be carry-over from other donors' samples. CDR3s leave out the opening cysteine and the closing phenylalanine or tryptophan. The order of the fields is D gene, J gene, V gene, clone size, CDR3 protein. The D gene is left open where the match is weak. Clone size is given for some rows only: seen once, a few or many times, or a class if the clone is expanded.

. | TRBJ2-6 | TRBV7-2 | few | ASRTHSGANVLT
. | TRBJ2-1 | TRBV7-9 | . | ASGHIF
TRBD1 | TRBJ1-4 | TRBV2 | few | ASTLDRATNEKLF
TRBD1 | TRBJ2-7 | TRBV7-3 | . | ASSLNRGDEQY
TRBD2 | TRBJ2-1 | TRBV9 | . | ASSPHRGGGNEQF
. | TRBJ2-5 | TRBV7-2 | few | ASSPLGTTIISETQY
. | TRBJ1-2 | TRBV6-5 | . | ASSYLQVAGAHGYT
. | TRBJ2-7 | TRBV7-2 | few | ASSPSGVTLLYEQY
. | TRBJ2-1 | TRBV28 | few | ASSFGAIPTYYNEQF
. | TRBJ2-7 | TRBV12-5 | . | ASQDPHHYEQY
. | TRBJ2-2 | TRBV2 | once | ASRVHTGELF
. | TRBJ1-6 | TRBV4-3 | . | ASSQVGPQDSYNSPLH
TRBD1 | TRBJ2-7 | TRBV19 | many | ASRGTGIGSYEQY
TRBD2 | TRBJ2-3 | TRBV11-2 | . | ASSKGTSGSRNTQY
. | TRBJ1-5 | TRBV19 | . | ASKMTASLSNQPQH
TRBD2 | TRBJ2-5 | TRBV7-2 | few | ASSFTSGSAETQY
. | TRBJ1-6 | TRBV7-8 | . | ASSLGWDTWNSPLH
TRBD2 | TRBJ2-2 | TRBV7-9 | few | ATNGLAGNTGELF
. | TRBJ1-5 | TRBV6-2/TRBV6-3 | . | ASSFINSNQPQH
TRBD2 | TRBJ2-2 | TRBV7-2 | few | ASSPVERGGGGELF
. | TRBJ1-3 | TRBV12-3/TRBV12-4 | . | ASSSSSSWQGKNTIY
. | TRBJ2-1 | TRBV7-8 | few | ASTKPGNFDEQF
. | TRBJ2-1 | TRBV4-1 | . | ASSQLSYNEQF
. | TRBJ2-7 | TRBV7-4 | . | ASSLPMSSYEQY
TRBD2 | TRBJ2-1 | TRBV27 | few | ASSHVSGSNEQF
. | TRBJ1-1 | TRBV4-3 | . | ASSQAFPDTEAF
. | TRBJ2-1 | TRBV7-2 | few | ASSLVGYSSYNEQF
TRBD2 | TRBJ2-1 | TRBV7-9 | . | ASSHTSGEQF
. | TRBJ1-1 | TRBV7-9 | few | ASTSPRDTGTEAF
. | TRBJ2-4 | TRBV6-5 | few | ASSGGPEFHIQY
. | TRBJ1-2 | TRBV27 | few | ASSLGGTYGYT
. | TRBJ2-3 | TRBV6-2/TRBV6-3 | few | ASSRYETQGTQY
TRBD1 | TRBJ1-2 | TRBV7-2 | . | ASSPTGSNYGYT
TRBD1 | TRBJ2-1 | TRBV10-2 | . | ASSRQGFNNEQF
. | TRBJ2-1 | TRBV11-2 | . | ASSLGLERPYNEQF
. | TRBJ2-1 | TRBV5-1 | . | ASTYGAAVAYNEQF
TRBD1 | TRBJ2-7 | TRBV7-2 | few | ASSGDSNGQY
. | TRBJ2-3 | TRBV7-6 | few | ASSLRDNTDTQY
. | TRBJ2-1 | TRBV11-1 | . | ASSLAGAYPEQF
. | TRBJ2-7 | TRBV7-9 | few | ASSKGGVSYEQY
. | TRBJ2-5 | TRBV24-1 | . | ATSSRSPGSEETQY
. | TRBJ2-7 | TRBV6-2/TRBV6-3 | few | ASSYPGSYEQY
. | TRBJ1-5 | TRBV5-6 | . | ASSLSSREQPQH
TRBD2 | TRBJ2-2 | TRBV7-2 | . | ASSWGLAGDGELF
TRBD1 | TRBJ2-7 | TRBV4-1 | few | ASSQRQGTLLEQY
. | TRBJ2-7 | TRBV5-5 | . | ASSLTWTYEQY
. | TRBJ2-3 | TRBV15 | . | ATSRDRADTQY
. | TRBJ2-3 | TRBV7-8 | . | ASSLGAVGIVPDTQY
. | TRBJ1-1 | TRBV6-1 | many | ASSEAGSIAF
. | TRBJ2-7 | TRBV7-2 | few | ASSPLRARRNYEQY
. | TRBJ1-2 | TRBV29-1 | medium-sized | SVGSGGDGYT
. | TRBJ2-3 | TRBV25-1 | few | ASSEGFTQY
. | TRBJ2-7 | TRBV6-2/TRBV6-3 | few | ASSYSGTLREQY
TRBD2 | TRBJ2-7 | TRBV6-5 | . | ASSPGLAGEQY
. | TRBJ2-1 | TRBV4-3 | . | ASSPGSNAYNEQF
. | TRBJ2-1 | TRBV6-4 | few | ASSDSDDPNEQF
. | TRBJ2-7 | TRBV7-2 | few | ASSLGVASYEQY
. | TRBJ2-1 | TRBV7-8 | . | ASSLKGSSSYNEQF
TRBD2 | TRBJ2-7 | TRBV12-3/TRBV12-4 | many | ASSGPGLALGEQY